The following is a T cell receptor beta chain sequence with its context. In every case, the donor was a healthy Caucasian. The CDR3 length is 14 residues. Each CDR3 protein is one row after TCRdb ran MiXCR on the 5' RACE reads. This sample has 340 or so distinct CDR3 sequences; about 95% occur once, and the top ten carry around 12%. These data originate in a study of identical twins. The sequenced sample consisted of PBMCs. The TCR comes from a woman under 30 in good health. This table probably holds off-target reads from a library built for another chain. The rearrangement links TRBV21-1 to TRBJ2-3; the table's D gene call, TRBD1, was not cross checked with the DNA. TRBV21-1 is deemed a pseudogene. The CDR3 DNA sequence: TGTGCCAGCAGCAAACGACACGAGGGGTATACGCAGTATTTT. Its protein product is CASSKRHEGYTQYF.